The subject of this entry is one T cell receptor (beta chain). Its target is unknown. Libraries were prepared by immunoSEQ multiplex PCR; TCRdb keeps only in-frame clonotypes and omits some of them. The sample carries roughly 70,000 clones, 85% to 90% recorded once. The CDR3 sequence is 12 residues long. V was clipped by 5 bases and J by 7 bases; unmatched bases: 2. The record originates from a study of T cell responses to AZD1222 COVID-19 vaccine. General study findings and limits: Among the donors, most were white British and more were female, and clonal diversity was possibly underestimated.

The starting material was peripheral blood, obtained 28 days after the second dose of the MenACWY control vaccine. This clonotype was obtained from an adult who received the MenACWY meningococcal vaccine as a control. The genes are TRBV12-3 or TRBV12-4 and TRBJ1-1; TRBD1 aligns across 9 bases. The CDR3 region is CASSPDRGEAFF. The CDR3 DNA is TGTGCCAGCAGTCCGGACAGGGGTGAAGCTTTCTTT.